A selection of T cell receptor beta chains follows, all from one sample in a study of CD8 T cells in ankylosing spondylitis. TCRdb itself ran the 5' RACE reads through MiXCR, one entry per CDR3 protein. The sample holds under 250,000 distinct CDR3 sequences, roughly 25% seen once. The source material was blood, either unsorted or a sorted T cell fraction (not recorded which). These receptors came from a male donor with ankylosing spondylitis or in good health (not recorded which). Both conserved end residues are part of each CDR3. A D gene is named only where the DNA matches it firmly. Some rows mark clone size as missing; the rest say once, few, many or name a class of expanded clone.

D gene	clone size	J gene	V gene	CDR3 protein	CDR3 DNA
NA	NA	TRBJ1-6	TRBV4-1	CASSQHPPQRNSPLHF	TGCGCCAGCAGCCAACACCCACCCCAGCGTAATTCACCCCTCCACTTT
NA	NA	TRBJ2-1	TRBV4-3	CASSQMGAINEQFF	TGCGCCAGCAGCCAAATGGGGGCAATCAATGAGCAGTTCTTC
NA	many	TRBJ2-7	TRBV12-3/TRBV12-4	CASSQDHEQYF	TGTGCCAGCAGTCAGGACCACGAGCAGTACTTC
NA	NA	TRBJ2-1	TRBV7-9	CASSSSVEQFF	TGTGCCAGCAGCTCTAGCGTTGAGCAGTTCTTC
TRBD2	many	TRBJ2-1	TRBV7-2	CASSLGTSSRYNEQFF	TGTGCCAGCAGCTTAGGGACTAGCAGCCGTTACAATGAGCAGTTCTTC
TRBD1	many	TRBJ1-1	TRBV18	CASSPQTGFTEAFF	TGTGCCAGCTCACCCCAGACAGGGTTCACTGAAGCTTTCTTT
NA	NA	TRBJ1-1	TRBV18	CASSPPNTEAFF	TGTGCCAGCTCACCACCTAACACTGAAGCTTTCTTT
NA	many	TRBJ1-1	TRBV5-1	CASSVGQFEAFF	TGCGCCAGCAGCGTCGGACAGTTTGAAGCTTTCTTT
TRBD2	NA	TRBJ2-1	TRBV28	CASSSSGRPFKDNEQFF	TGTGCCAGCAGCTCTAGCGGGAGGCCCTTTAAGGACAATGAGCAGTTCTTC
TRBD2	NA	TRBJ2-7	TRBV29-1	CSVRGTSGKYEQYF	TGCAGCGTTAGAGGGACTAGCGGAAAGTACGAGCAGTACTTC
TRBD1	many	TRBJ1-5	TRBV24-1	CATSDSLAGGDNQPQHF	TGTGCCACCAGTGACTCCCTAGCAGGGGGAGACAATCAGCCCCAGCATTTT
NA	many	TRBJ1-4	TRBV7-8	CASSLYGTTNEKLFF	TGTGCCAGCAGCTTATACGGAACAACTAATGAAAAACTGTTTTTT
NA	many	TRBJ2-7	TRBV11-2	CASSLTPVYEQYF	TGTGCCAGCAGCCTCACCCCAGTCTACGAGCAGTACTTC
TRBD2	NA	TRBJ2-1	TRBV5-6	CASNFGTSGGNEQFF	TGTGCCAGCAACTTCGGGACTAGCGGGGGGAATGAGCAGTTCTTC
TRBD1	many	TRBJ1-6	TRBV20-1	CSANDPGQGNSPLHF	TGCAGTGCTAACGACCCGGGACAGGGAAATTCACCCCTCCACTTT
TRBD2	many	TRBJ2-7	TRBV15	CATSRDRGLALSSYEQYF	TGTGCCACCAGCAGAGATCGAGGACTAGCGCTTAGCTCCTACGAGCAGTACTTC
NA	NA	TRBJ2-1	TRBV19	CASSIRQGNYNEQFF	TGTGCCAGTAGTATCCGGCAGGGCAACTACAATGAGCAGTTCTTC
NA	NA	TRBJ2-1	TRBV7-2	CASSPGRPNLNEQFF	TGTGCCAGCAGCCCCGGACGACCGAACCTAAATGAGCAGTTCTTC
NA	many	TRBJ2-7	TRBV20-1	CSAREPGPYEQYF	TGCAGTGCTAGAGAGCCGGGCCCCTACGAGCAGTACTTC
NA	many	TRBJ2-1	TRBV29-1	CSVVRGLADEQFF	TGCAGCGTTGTGCGGGGCCTGGCGGATGAGCAGTTCTTC
NA	NA	TRBJ2-4	TRBV12-3/TRBV12-4	CASSLGRAKNIQYF	TGTGCCAGCAGTTTAGGTCGAGCCAAAAACATTCAGTACTTC
TRBD2	many	TRBJ2-5	TRBV5-1	CASSDGGVSPQETQYF	TGCGCCAGCAGTGACGGGGGGGTTTCCCCCCAAGAGACCCAGTACTTC
NA	many	TRBJ2-1	TRBV7-3	CASSLEGYEQFF	TGTGCCAGCAGCTTGGAGGGGTACGAGCAGTTCTTC
TRBD1	NA	TRBJ1-4	TRBV20-1	CSASPGTADEKLFF	TGCAGTGCTAGCCCCGGGACAGCCGATGAAAAACTGTTTTTT
TRBD2	many	TRBJ2-1	TRBV20-1	CSANLAGASNEQFF	TGCAGTGCTAATCTAGCGGGAGCATCCAATGAGCAGTTCTTC
TRBD2	few	TRBJ2-1	TRBV20-1	CSARLAGLNEQFF	TGCAGTGCCCGGCTAGCGGGCCTCAATGAGCAGTTCTTC
NA	few	TRBJ1-1	TRBV6-1	CASTGGSTEAFF	TGTGCCAGCACCGGGGGGAGCACTGAAGCTTTCTTT
NA	NA	TRBJ1-6	TRBV6-5	CASSLLWGPNSSLHF	TGTGCCAGCAGTTTACTCTGGGGACCAAACTCGTCCCTCCACTTT
NA	many	TRBJ2-1	TRBV12-3/TRBV12-4	CASSLTDEQFF	TGTGCCAGCAGTTTGACGGATGAGCAGTTCTTC
NA	NA	TRBJ1-1	TRBV29-1	CSVENLRNTEAFF	TGCAGCGTTGAGAATCTCCGGAACACTGAAGCTTTCTTT
NA	NA	TRBJ2-1	TRBV20-1	CSARNPQGDSSYNEQFF	TGCAGTGCTAGAAATCCGCAGGGTGATAGCTCCTACAATGAGCAGTTCTTC
NA	NA	TRBJ2-3	TRBV29-1	CSGTRGISDTQYF	TGCAGCGGTACAAGGGGGATCAGCGATACGCAGTATTTT
NA	many	TRBJ2-5	TRBV20-1	CSAPRGRGETQYF	TGCAGTGCACCGAGGGGACGTGGGGAGACCCAGTACTTC
NA	once	TRBJ1-1	TRBV20-1	CSAMGTEASF	TGCAGTGCTATGGGGACTGAAGCTTCCTTT
TRBD2	many	TRBJ2-1	TRBV12-3/TRBV12-4	CASSSGGYNEQFF	TGTGCCAGCAGCTCGGGAGGATACAATGAGCAGTTCTTC
NA	many	TRBJ2-2	TRBV6-1	CASSVAEHTGELFF	TGTGCCAGCAGTGTAGCGGAGCACACCGGGGAGCTGTTTTTT
NA	NA	TRBJ1-2	TRBV6-1	CASSRRAANYGYTF	TGTGCCAGCAGCCGACGGGCAGCGAACTATGGCTACACCTTC
NA	NA	TRBJ2-1	TRBV5-1	CASSFEGFSYNEQFF	TGCGCCAGCAGCTTTGAAGGTTTCTCCTACAATGAGCAGTTCTTC
TRBD2	NA	TRBJ2-4	TRBV6-1	CASSETSGMTAKNIQYF	TGTGCCAGCAGTGAGACTAGCGGGATGACGGCCAAAAACATTCAGTACTTC
NA	many	TRBJ2-3	TRBV6-5	CASSYDGRRLNTQYF	TGTGCCAGCAGTTACGATGGGCGACGACTTAATACGCAGTATTTT
NA	few	TRBJ2-7	TRBV29-1	CSVVSYEQYF	TGCAGCGTTGTCAGCTACGAGCAGTACTTC
NA	many	TRBJ1-3	TRBV12-3/TRBV12-4	CASHSVGSGNTIYF	TGTGCCAGCCACTCGGTCGGCTCTGGAAACACCATATATTTT
NA	NA	TRBJ2-1	TRBV10-3	CAISGTPQGNEQFF	TGTGCCATCAGTGGGACTCCGCAAGGCAATGAGCAGTTCTTC
TRBD1	few	TRBJ2-1	TRBV20-1	CSAYDTGAGVEQFF	TGCAGTGCTTATGATACAGGGGCTGGAGTTGAGCAGTTCTTC
NA	many	TRBJ2-7	TRBV29-1	CSGLLAAKQYF	TGCAGCGGGTTACTAGCAGCCAAGCAGTACTTC